The source of this T cell receptor beta chain is a study of T cells in localized non-small cell lung cancer. Study-wide results and limits: Blood T cell density predicted longer survival; adjacent-lung clonality, shorter. Measurement of T cell clonality placed uninvolved adjacent lung highest, above the level in tumor. The study detected a median around 57 of the top 100 tumor clones in adjacent lung. Heterogeneity within the tumor remains possible, as just one region underwent sequencing.

Between the trimmed V and J ends, which lost 6 bases and 7 bases, there was a span of 10 bases. The CDR3 runs 11 residues. Germline CDR1 MNHEY, CDR2 SVGAGI. Sequencing was performed with immunoSEQ multiplex PCR; in TCRdb, only in-frame clones are kept and a portion is missing. The table shows about 20,000 clones, with around 91% occurring only once. A word on this clone: Its target is unknown.

The sequencing here drew on peripheral blood, taken before any cancer treatment. The receptor was derived from a man aged 35 to 70 with stage I lung adenocarcinoma. The chain is built from TRBV6-5 and TRBJ2-7; a possible D gene is TRBD1 (5 bases). The CDR3, as DNA: TGTGCCAGCAGCGACGACAGAGAGCAGTACTTC. It translates to CASSDDREQYF.